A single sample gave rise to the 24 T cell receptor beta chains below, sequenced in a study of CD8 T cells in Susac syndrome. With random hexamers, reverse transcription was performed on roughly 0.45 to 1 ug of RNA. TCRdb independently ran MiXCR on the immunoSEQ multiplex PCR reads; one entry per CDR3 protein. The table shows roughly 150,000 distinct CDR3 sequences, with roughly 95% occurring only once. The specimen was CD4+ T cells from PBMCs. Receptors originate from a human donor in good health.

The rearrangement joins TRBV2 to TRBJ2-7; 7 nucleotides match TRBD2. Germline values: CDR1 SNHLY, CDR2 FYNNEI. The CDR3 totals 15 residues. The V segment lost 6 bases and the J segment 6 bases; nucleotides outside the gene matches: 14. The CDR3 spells CASSLTSTERGEQYF. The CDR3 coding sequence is TGTGCCAGCAGCCTGACTAGCACCGAGCGAGGCGAGCAGTACTTC.

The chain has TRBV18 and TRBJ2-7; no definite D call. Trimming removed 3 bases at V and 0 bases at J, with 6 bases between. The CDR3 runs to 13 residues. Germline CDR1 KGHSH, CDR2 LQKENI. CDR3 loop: CASSPYSSYEQYF. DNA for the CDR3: TGTGCCAGCTCACCTTACAGCTCCTACGAGCAGTACTTC.

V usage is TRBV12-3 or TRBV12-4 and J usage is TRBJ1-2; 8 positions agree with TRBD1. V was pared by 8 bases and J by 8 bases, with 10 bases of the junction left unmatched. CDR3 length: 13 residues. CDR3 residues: CASGSQGARGYTF. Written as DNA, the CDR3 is TGTGCCAGCGGGTCGCAGGGGGCGCGGGGCTACACCTTC.

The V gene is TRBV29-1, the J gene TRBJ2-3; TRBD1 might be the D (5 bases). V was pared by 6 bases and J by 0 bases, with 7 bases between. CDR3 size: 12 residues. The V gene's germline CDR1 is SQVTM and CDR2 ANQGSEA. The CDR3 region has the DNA TGCAGCGTAGACAGTAGCACAGATACGCAGTATTTT. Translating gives CSVDSSTDTQYF.

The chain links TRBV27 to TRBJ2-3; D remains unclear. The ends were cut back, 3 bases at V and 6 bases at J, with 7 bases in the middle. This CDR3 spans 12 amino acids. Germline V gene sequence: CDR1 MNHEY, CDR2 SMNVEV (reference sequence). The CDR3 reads CASSFAGDTQYF. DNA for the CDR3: TGTGCCAGCAGTTTTGCCGGCGATACGCAGTATTTT.

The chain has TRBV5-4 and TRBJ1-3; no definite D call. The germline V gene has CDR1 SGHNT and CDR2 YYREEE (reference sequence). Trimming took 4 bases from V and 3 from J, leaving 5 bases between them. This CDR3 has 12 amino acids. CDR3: CASSAVGNTIYF. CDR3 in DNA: TGTGCCAGCAGCGCCGTTGGAAACACCATATATTTT.

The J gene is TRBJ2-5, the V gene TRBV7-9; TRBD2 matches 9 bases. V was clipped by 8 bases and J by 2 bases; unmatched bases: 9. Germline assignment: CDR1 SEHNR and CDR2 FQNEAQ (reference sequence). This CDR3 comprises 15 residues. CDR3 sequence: CASSTGLAGQETQYF. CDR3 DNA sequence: TGTGCCAGCTCCACGGGGCTAGCGGGACAAGAGACCCAGTACTTC.

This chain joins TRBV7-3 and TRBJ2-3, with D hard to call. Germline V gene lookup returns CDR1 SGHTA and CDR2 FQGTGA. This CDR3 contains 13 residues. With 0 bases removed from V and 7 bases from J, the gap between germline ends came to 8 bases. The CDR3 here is CASSLTEQHTQYF. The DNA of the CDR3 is TGTGCCAGCAGCTTAACGGAGCAACATACGCAGTATTTT.

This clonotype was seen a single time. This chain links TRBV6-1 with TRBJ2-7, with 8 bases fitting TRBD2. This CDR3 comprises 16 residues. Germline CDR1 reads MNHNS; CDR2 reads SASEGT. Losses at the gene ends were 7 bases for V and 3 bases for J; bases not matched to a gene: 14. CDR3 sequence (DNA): TGTGCCAGCACCAAGAAGTCGGGGGGGTATTTCTACGAGCAGTACTTC. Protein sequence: CASTKKSGGYFYEQYF.

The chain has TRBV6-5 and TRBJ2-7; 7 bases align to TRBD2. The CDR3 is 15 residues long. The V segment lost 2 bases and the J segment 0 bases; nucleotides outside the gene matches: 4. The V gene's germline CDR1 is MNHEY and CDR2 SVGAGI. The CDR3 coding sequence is TGTGCCAGCAGTTACCAACTAGCGCCCTCCTACGAGCAGTACTTC. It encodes CASSYQLAPSYEQYF.

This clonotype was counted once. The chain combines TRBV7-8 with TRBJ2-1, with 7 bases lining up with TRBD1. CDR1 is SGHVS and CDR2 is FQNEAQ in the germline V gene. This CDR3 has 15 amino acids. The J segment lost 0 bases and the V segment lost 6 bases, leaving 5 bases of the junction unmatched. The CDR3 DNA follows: TGTGCCAGCAGTTTGGGACAGTTCTCCTACAATGAGCAGTTCTTC. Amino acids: CASSLGQFSYNEQFF.

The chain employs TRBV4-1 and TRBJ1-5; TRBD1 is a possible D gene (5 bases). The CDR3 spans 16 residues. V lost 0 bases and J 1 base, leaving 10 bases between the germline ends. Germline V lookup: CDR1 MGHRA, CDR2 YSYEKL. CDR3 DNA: TGCGCCAGCAGCCAAGAGCCGGGGCCAAGCAATCAGCCCCAGCATTTT. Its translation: CASSQEPGPSNQPQHF.

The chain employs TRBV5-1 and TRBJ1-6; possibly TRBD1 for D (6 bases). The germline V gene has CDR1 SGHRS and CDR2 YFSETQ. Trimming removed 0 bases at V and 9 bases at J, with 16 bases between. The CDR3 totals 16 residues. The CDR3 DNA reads TGCGCCAGCAGCTTGGCGGCAGGGGTTTCGGGTTCACCCCTCCACTTT. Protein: CASSLAAGVSGSPLHF.

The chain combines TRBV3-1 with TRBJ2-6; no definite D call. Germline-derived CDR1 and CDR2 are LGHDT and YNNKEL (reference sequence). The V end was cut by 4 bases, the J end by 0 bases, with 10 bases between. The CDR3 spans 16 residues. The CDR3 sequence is CASSPKQSSGANVLTF. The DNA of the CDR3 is TGTGCCAGCAGCCCTAAACAGAGCTCTGGGGCCAACGTCCTGACTTTC.

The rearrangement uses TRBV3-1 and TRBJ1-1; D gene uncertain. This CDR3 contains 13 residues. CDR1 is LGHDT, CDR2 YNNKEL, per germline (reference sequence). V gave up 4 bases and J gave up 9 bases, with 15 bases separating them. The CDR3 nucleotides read TGTGCCAGCAGCCTAGAGGACGGGAGTCAAGCTTTCTTT. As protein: CASSLEDGSQAFF. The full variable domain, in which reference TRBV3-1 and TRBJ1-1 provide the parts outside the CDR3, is DTAVSQTPKYLVTQMGNDKSIKCEQNLGHDTMYWYKQDSKKFLKIMFSYNNKELIINETVPNRFSPKSPDKAHLNLHINSLELGDSAVYFCASSLEDGSQAFFGQGTRLTVV.

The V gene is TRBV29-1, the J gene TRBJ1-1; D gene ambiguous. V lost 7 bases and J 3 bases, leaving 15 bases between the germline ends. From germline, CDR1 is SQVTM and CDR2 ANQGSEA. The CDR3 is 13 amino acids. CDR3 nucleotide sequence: TGCAGCGCGATCGACGCCGACCACACTGAAGCTTTCTTT. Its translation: CSAIDADHTEAFF.

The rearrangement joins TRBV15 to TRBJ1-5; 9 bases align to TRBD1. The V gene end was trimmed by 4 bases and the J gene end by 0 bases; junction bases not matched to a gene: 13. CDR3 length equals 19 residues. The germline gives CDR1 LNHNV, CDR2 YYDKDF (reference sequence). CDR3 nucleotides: TGTGCCACCAGCACTGGGACAGGGAGGGGGGATTATAGCAATCAGCCCCAGCATTTT. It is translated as CATSTGTGRGDYSNQPQHF. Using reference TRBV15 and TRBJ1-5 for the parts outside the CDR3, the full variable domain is DAMVIQNPRYQVTQFGKPVTLSCSQTLNHNVMYWYQQKSSQAPKLLFHYYDKDFNNEADTPDNFQSRRPNTSFCFLDIRSPGLGDTAMYLCATSTGTGRGDYSNQPQHFGDGTRLSIL.

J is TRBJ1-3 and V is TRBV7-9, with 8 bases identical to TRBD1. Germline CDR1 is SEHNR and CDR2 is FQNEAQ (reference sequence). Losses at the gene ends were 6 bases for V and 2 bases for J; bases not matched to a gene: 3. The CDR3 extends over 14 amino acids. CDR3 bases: TGTGCCAGCAGTCCGGACAGGGCTGGAAACACCATATATTTT. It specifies CASSPDRAGNTIYF. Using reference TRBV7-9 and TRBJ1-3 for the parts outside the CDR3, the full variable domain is DTGVSQNPRHKITKRGQNVTFRCDPISEHNRLYWYRQTLGQGPEFLTYFQNEAQLEKSRLLSDRFSAERPKGSFSTLEIQRTEQGDSAMYLCASSPDRAGNTIYFGEGSWLTVV.

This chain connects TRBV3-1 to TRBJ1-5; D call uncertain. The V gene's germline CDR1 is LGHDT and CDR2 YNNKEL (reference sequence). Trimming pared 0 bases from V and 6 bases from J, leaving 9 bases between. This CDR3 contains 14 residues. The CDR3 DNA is TGTGCCAGCAGCCAAGATAGTGCGGGTCAGCCCCAGCATTTT. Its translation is CASSQDSAGQPQHF.

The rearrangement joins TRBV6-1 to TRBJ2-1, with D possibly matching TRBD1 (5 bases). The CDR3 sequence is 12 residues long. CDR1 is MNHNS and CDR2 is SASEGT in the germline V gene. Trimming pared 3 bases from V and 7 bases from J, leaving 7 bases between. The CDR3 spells CASSEQGNEQFF. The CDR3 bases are TGTGCCAGCAGTGAGCAGGGTAATGAGCAGTTCTTC.

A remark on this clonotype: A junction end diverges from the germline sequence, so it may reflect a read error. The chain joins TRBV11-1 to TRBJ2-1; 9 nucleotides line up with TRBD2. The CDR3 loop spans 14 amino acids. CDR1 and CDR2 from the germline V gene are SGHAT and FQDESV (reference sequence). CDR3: CASSLAGAYNEQFF. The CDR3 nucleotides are TGTGCCAGCAGTTTAGCGGGGGCCTACAATGAGCAGTTCTTC.

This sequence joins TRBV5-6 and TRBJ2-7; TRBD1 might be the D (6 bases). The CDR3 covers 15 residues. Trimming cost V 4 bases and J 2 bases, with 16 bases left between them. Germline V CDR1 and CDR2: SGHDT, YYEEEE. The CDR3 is CASSPPGTPTYEQYF. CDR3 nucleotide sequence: TGTGCCAGCAGCCCACCCGGGACACCGACCTACGAGCAGTACTTC.

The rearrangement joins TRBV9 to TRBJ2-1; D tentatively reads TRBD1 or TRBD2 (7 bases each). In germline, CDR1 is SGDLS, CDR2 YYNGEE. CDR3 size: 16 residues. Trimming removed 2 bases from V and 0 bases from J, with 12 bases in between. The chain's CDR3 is CASSVRGDSSYNEQFF. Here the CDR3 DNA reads TGTGCCAGCAGCGTCCGGGGGGACAGCTCCTACAATGAGCAGTTCTTC. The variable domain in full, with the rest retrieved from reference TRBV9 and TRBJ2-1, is DSGVTQTPKHLITATGQRVTLRCSPRSGDLSVYWYQQSLDQGLQFLIQYYNGEERAKGNILERFSAQQFPDLHSELNLSSLELGDSALYFCASSVRGDSSYNEQFFGPGTRLTVL.

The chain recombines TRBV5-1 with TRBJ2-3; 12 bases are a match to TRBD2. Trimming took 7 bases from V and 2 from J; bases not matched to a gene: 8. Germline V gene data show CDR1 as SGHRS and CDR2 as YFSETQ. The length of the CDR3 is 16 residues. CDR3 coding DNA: TGCGCCAGCCATTTCGGACTAGCGGGGCCCACAGATACGCAGTATTTT. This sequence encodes CASHFGLAGPTDTQYF.